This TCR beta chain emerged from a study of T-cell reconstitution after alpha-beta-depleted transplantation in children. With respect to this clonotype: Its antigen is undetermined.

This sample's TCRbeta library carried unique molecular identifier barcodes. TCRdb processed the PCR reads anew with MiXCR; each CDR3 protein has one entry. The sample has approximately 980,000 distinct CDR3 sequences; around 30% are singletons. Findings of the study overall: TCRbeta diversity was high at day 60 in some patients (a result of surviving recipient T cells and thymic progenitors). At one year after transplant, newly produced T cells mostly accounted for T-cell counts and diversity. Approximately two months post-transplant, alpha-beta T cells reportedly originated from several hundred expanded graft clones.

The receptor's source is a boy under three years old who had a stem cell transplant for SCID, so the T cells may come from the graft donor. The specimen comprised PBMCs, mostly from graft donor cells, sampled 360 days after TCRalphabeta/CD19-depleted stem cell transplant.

The CDR3 sequence is CSARGPFDRDYGYTF. The CDR3 DNA sequence: TGCAGTGCTAGAGGGCCCTTCGACAGGGACTATGGCTACACCTTC. V gene TRBV20-1 combines with J gene TRBJ1-2; 7 bases line up with TRBD1. This CDR3 region has 15 residues. The V and J ends lost 1 base and 3 bases, in that order; junction bases with no gene match: 8. Germline V gene data show CDR1 as DFQATT and CDR2 as SNEGSKA (reference sequence).